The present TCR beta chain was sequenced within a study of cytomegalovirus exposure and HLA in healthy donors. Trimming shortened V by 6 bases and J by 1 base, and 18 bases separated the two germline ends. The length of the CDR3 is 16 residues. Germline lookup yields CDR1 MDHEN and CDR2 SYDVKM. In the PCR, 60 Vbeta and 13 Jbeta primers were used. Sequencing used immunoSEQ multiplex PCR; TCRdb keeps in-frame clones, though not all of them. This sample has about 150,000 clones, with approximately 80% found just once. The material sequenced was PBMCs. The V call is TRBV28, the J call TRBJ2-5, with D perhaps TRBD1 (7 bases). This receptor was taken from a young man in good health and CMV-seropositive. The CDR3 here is CASSPWTGGVQETQYF. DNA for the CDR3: TGTGCCAGCAGCCCATGGACAGGCGGGGTCCAAGAGACCCAGTACTTC.